There are a few counts of the clone carrying this TCR beta chain. The antigen remains undetermined. The data were obtained in a study of cytotoxic CD8 clonotypes in ibrutinib-treated CLL. Overall study: The subjects consisted of 11 relapsed/refractory and roughly 15 treatment-naive individuals, with approximately 18 IGHV unmutated. Among patients, around 25 responded partially and 2 completely; roughly 14 then stayed remitted and some twelve progressed after median around 73 months. Response samples were taken after a median of approximately 11 months on treatment, range 6 to 36.

Losses at the gene ends were 0 bases for V and 6 bases for J; bases not matched to a gene: 2. The CDR3 runs 14 residues. The germline CDR1 and CDR2 sequences are SGDLS and YYNGEE. Produced via immunoSEQ multiplex PCR; TCRdb's table is partial and in-frame only. Of under 300,000 clones in the sample, about three quarters are singletons; the top ten hold 15%. Overall study findings and caveats: An increase in clonality occurred at ibrutinib response, followed by a return toward baseline at progression.

Sequences were derived from PBMCs, sampled after 24 months of ibrutinib treatment. This sequence joins TRBV9 and TRBJ2-7; TRBD2 matches at 11 bases. This sequence originates from a human donor with chronic lymphocytic leukemia. The CDR3 is CASSVGLAGGEQYF. CDR3 nucleotide sequence: TGTGCCAGCAGCGTAGGGCTAGCGGGAGGCGAGCAGTACTTC.